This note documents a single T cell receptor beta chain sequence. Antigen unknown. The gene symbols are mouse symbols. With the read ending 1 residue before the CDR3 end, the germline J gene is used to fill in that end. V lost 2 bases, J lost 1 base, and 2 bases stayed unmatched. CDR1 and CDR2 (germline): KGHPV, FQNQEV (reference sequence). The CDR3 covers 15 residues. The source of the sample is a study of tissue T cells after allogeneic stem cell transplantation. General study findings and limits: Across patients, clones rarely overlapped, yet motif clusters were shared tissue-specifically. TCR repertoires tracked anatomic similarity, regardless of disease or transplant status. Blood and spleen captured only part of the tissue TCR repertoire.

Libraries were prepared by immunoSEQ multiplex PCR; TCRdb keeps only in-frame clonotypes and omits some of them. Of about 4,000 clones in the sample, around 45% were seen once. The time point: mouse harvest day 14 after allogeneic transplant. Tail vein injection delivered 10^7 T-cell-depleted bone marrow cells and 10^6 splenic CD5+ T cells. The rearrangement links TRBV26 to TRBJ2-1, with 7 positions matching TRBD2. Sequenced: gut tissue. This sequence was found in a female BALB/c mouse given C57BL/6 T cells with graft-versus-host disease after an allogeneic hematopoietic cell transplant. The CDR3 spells CASSLATGNYAEQFF. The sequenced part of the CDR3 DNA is TGTGCCAGCAGTCTGGCGACTGGGAACTATGCTGAGCAGTTC.